The clone carrying this TCR beta chain was observed a handful of times. Its antigen is still unknown. TCRdb analysed the 5' RACE reads with MiXCR anew, one entry per CDR3 protein. Counted here are 530,000 or so distinct CDR3 sequences, approximately 15% occurring once; the ten biggest clones make up around 7.8%. These data belong to a study of T-cell memory formation after mild COVID-19. Whole-study findings and limits: Clones that contracted from day 15 to 85 had balanced CD4/CD8; later expanders were CD4+ biased.

Unmatched junction bases numbered 2, after V lost 0 bases and J lost 6 bases. Germline V gives CDR1 MNHEY, CDR2 SVGAGI. CDR3 length: 15 residues. Material for sequencing was PBMCs or a T cell subset sorted from them (not recorded which). V gene TRBV6-5 combines with J gene TRBJ2-1; 10 positions match TRBD2. The receptor was isolated from an adult woman who had mild COVID-19 (a few samples of this study predate the infection). Cell type and time point are not known. CDR3 DNA sequence: TGTGCCAGCAGTTACTCAGGACTAGCGGTCAATGAGCAGTTCTTC. This encodes CASSYSGLAVNEQFF.